A single sample gave rise to the 14 T cell receptor beta chains below, sequenced in a study of metastatic and nonmetastatic thyroid tumors. TCRdb re-clonotyped the PCR reads through MiXCR. This sample has about 30,000 clones; more than 20% occur once, and the top ten carry about two fifths. Not a single patient had been given any form of treatment at any point before undergoing thyroid surgery. Sequenced sample: blood. These receptors all come from a female donor with papillary thyroid cancer or a benign thyroid nodule (not recorded which). Some clones in this sample may be carry-over from other donors' samples.

This clone came up many times. The chain combines TRBV6-5 with TRBJ2-1, with D uncertain. CDR1 and CDR2 (germline): MNHEY, SVGAGI. The CDR3 runs to 15 residues. Between the trimmed V and J ends, which lost 2 bases and 0 bases, there was a span of 8 bases. The CDR3 protein is CASSYHPSSYNEQFF. The CDR3 DNA follows: TGTGCCAGCAGTTACCATCCTAGCTCCTACAATGAGCAGTTCTTC.

This clone occurred many times. The CDR3 DNA reads as TGCGCCAGCAGTGAGTCAGGGGGGGATCAGCCCCAGCATTTT. It yields the protein CASSESGGDQPQHF. The rearrangement joins TRBV10-2 to TRBJ1-5; possible D gene TRBD1, 6 bases. The CDR3 covers 14 residues. V lost 0 bases, J lost 5 bases, and 8 bases lay in between. Germline V gene sequence: CDR1 WSHSY, CDR2 SAAADI.

A few counts support this clone. Just one base apart from a much larger clone, this may be a read error. The chain couples TRBV10-2 to TRBJ1-1; 8 bases map to TRBD1. CDR3 size: 13 residues. The germline CDR1 and CDR2 sequences are WSHSY and SAAADI. The V and J ends lost 8 bases and 7 bases, in that order; junction bases with no gene match: 9. This CDR3 reads CASATGDLNEAFF. The CDR3 DNA reads as TGCGCCAGCGCGACAGGGGACCTCAATGAAGCTTTCTTT.

As to this clone: No conserved phenylalanine or tryptophan is present at the end of the CDR3, so a read error is the likely explanation. The V call is TRBV28, the J call TRBJ1-2; D is uncertain. The CDR3 loop spans 14 amino acids. The V and J ends lost 5 bases and 8 bases respectively, with 18 bases between them. The germline gives CDR1 MDHEN, CDR2 SYDVKM. The CDR3, as DNA: TGTGCCAGCAGTCTTACGGGGTGGTTGGAAGGCTACACCTCC. This sequence encodes CASSLTGWLEGYTS.

At least ten counts were recorded for this clone. The chain's CDR3 is CASSLSPGQGRGYTF. As DNA, the CDR3 is TGTGCCAGCAGCTTAAGTCCTGGACAGGGGAGAGGCTACACCTTC. The chain joins TRBV11-2 to TRBJ1-2; 9 nucleotides align to TRBD1. Germline V CDR1 and CDR2: SGHAT, FQNNGV. This CDR3 contains 15 residues. V lost 2 bases to trimming and J lost 8 bases; unmatched junction nucleotides: 9. The variable domain in full, with the rest retrieved from reference TRBV11-2 and TRBJ1-2, is EAGVAQSPRYKIIEKRQSVAFWCNPISGHATLYWYQQILGQGPKLLIQFQNNGVVDDSQLPKDRFSAERLKGVDSTLKIQPAKLEDSAVYLCASSLSPGQGRGYTFGSGTRLTVV.

The V call is TRBV5-1, the J call TRBJ2-7, with unresolved D. The V gene's germline CDR1 is SGHRS and CDR2 YFSETQ. V lost 0 bases to trimming and J lost 3 bases, with 7 bases between them. This CDR3 region has 13 residues. CDR3 region: CASSLGLLYEQYF. The DNA of the CDR3 is TGCGCCAGCAGCTTGGGACTCCTCTACGAGCAGTACTTC.

This clone was detected a few times. The genes are TRBV6-4 and TRBJ1-1; TRBD1 agrees at 8 bases. The junction had 5 bases not matched to a gene; V was cut back by 7 bases and J by 1 base. Per germline, CDR1 MRHNA and CDR2 SNTAGT. The CDR3 is 14 residues long. This CDR3 reads CASKRDRWNTEAFF. The CDR3 DNA sequence: TGTGCCAGCAAACGGGACAGGTGGAACACTGAAGCTTTCTTT.

The chain combines TRBV12-3 or TRBV12-4 with TRBJ1-2; D gene unclear. The CDR3 extends over 12 amino acids. V lost 5 bases, J lost 4 bases, and 8 bases lay in between. The CDR3 loop is CASSVGRYGYTF. DNA of the CDR3: TGTGCCAGCAGTGTTGGACGCTATGGCTACACCTTC.

This clone was detected many times. J is TRBJ2-1 and V is TRBV20-1; TRBD1 aligns across 10 bases. Losses at the gene ends were 1 base for V and 9 bases for J; bases not matched to a gene: 12. Germline V gene sequence: CDR1 DFQATT, CDR2 SNEGSKA (reference sequence). This CDR3 contains 16 residues. The CDR3 sequence: CSARGLDRGLGSEQFF. In DNA form, the CDR3 reads TGCAGTGCTAGAGGTCTCGACAGGGGGCTTGGGAGTGAGCAGTTCTTC.

This clone has just a few counts. This same CDR3 is encoded by further DNA sequences in the sample. This chain connects TRBV6-1 to TRBJ1-2; D possibly corresponds to TRBD1 (5 bases). Germline V lookup: CDR1 MNHNS, CDR2 SASEGT. The CDR3 is 15 amino acids. The V and J ends lost 5 bases and 5 bases respectively, with 18 bases between them. For the CDR3, the DNA is TGTGCCAGCAGTCCGGTCACAGGAGGCGGATATGGCTACACCTTC. Translating gives CASSPVTGGGYGYTF.

This clone was counted at least ten times. The chain has TRBV13 and TRBJ2-7, with D possibly being TRBD2 (5 bases). Trimming removed 0 bases at V and 3 bases at J, with 12 bases between. The CDR3 covers 15 residues. Germline V gives CDR1 PRHDT, CDR2 FYEKMQ (reference sequence). The CDR3 coding sequence is TGTGCCAGCAGCTTAGGACTCGGCGGACTCTACGAGCAGTACTTC. Encoded protein: CASSLGLGGLYEQYF. Looking up the rest from reference TRBV13 and TRBJ2-7 gives the full variable domain: AAGVIQSPRHLIKEKRETATLKCYPIPRHDTVYWYQQGPGQDPQFLISFYEKMQSDKGSIPDRFSAQQFSDYHSELNMSSLELGDSALYFCASSLGLGGLYEQYFGPGTRLTVT.

The sample holds one count of this clone. The chain joins TRBV20-1 to TRBJ2-5; tentatively, D is TRBD1 or TRBD2 (5 bases each). The CDR3 totals 14 residues. Germline values: CDR1 DFQATT, CDR2 SNEGSKA (reference sequence). V was pared by 0 bases and J by 3 bases, with 11 bases between. The CDR3 region has the DNA TGCAGTGCTAGAGATTGGCAGGGAGAAGAGACCCAGTACTTC. Its translation: CSARDWQGEETQYF.

The chain recombines TRBV4-2 with TRBJ2-1; perhaps TRBD2 as D (6 bases). V lost 1 base, J lost 4 bases, and 14 bases lay in between. Germline CDR1 is LGHNA and CDR2 is YNFKEQ. The CDR3 contains 16 residues. The CDR3 is CASSQGGGGIYNEQFF. The DNA for the CDR3 is TGTGCCAGCAGCCAAGGAGGAGGAGGGATATACAATGAGCAGTTCTTC.

This sequence joins TRBV19 and TRBJ1-2; TRBD1 agrees at 7 bases. Germline V lookup: CDR1 LNHDA, CDR2 SQIVND (reference sequence). The CDR3 is 15 residues long. V trimming: 9 bases; J trimming: 6 bases; junction bases outside the gene matches: 16. Written as DNA, the CDR3 is TGTGCCAGCCAATCGCCTGAGTTAGGGGGCGATGGCTACACCTTC. It codes for CASQSPELGGDGYTF.